This passage covers 2 T cell receptor beta chains from one sample sequenced in a study of blood T cell repertoires in COVID-19. Sequencing used immunoSEQ multiplex PCR; TCRdb keeps in-frame clones, though not all of them. The sample carries about 26,000 clones, about 84% recorded once. The specimen sequenced was peripheral blood. The receptors were sampled from a man between 50 and 59 years old with active or convalescent COVID-19.

The chain is built from TRBV5-1 and TRBJ2-6; TRBD1 might be the D (5 bases). Germline-derived CDR1 and CDR2 are SGHRS and YFSETQ. Trimming removed 3 bases at V and 2 bases at J, with 18 bases between. The CDR3 covers 18 residues. CDR3 in amino acids: CASSYQTARWTGANVLTF. The CDR3 nucleotides are TGCGCCAGCAGCTATCAGACAGCCCGATGGACTGGGGCCAACGTCCTGACTTTC.

This chain links TRBV19 with TRBJ2-5; D is unresolved. CDR1 is LNHDA and CDR2 is SQIVND in the germline V gene (reference sequence). This CDR3 spans 14 amino acids. The V end was cut by 5 bases, the J end by 4 bases, with 14 bases between. This CDR3 is CASSLNDMTETQYF. CDR3 coding DNA: TGTGCCAGTAGTCTCAATGACATGACAGAGACCCAGTACTTC.